This T cell receptor (beta chain) was captured by sequencing in a study of long-term antiretroviral therapy in people with HIV. General study results and limits: The study found that diversity rose after ART but stayed below transplant donor controls.

The libraries were made with immunoSEQ v3.0 at survey level. Measured with immunoSEQ multiplex PCR; TCRdb has only the in-frame clones, and not every one. The table records under 30,000 clones, 87% of them present only once. As concerns this clone: The antigen remains unidentified.

Germline assignment: CDR1 MNHNS and CDR2 SASEGT. The CDR3 length is 13 residues. V lost 8 bases and J 4 bases, leaving 14 bases between the germline ends. The chain joins TRBV6-1 to TRBJ1-1; no firm D call. The sequencing here drew on unsorted PBMCs, taken 1.8 years before starting antiretroviral therapy. This TCR derives from a man between 45 and 60 years old with HIV. This chain's CDR3 is CASERERSTEAFF. The CDR3, as DNA: TGTGCCAGCGAACGGGAAAGGAGCACTGAAGCTTTCTTT.